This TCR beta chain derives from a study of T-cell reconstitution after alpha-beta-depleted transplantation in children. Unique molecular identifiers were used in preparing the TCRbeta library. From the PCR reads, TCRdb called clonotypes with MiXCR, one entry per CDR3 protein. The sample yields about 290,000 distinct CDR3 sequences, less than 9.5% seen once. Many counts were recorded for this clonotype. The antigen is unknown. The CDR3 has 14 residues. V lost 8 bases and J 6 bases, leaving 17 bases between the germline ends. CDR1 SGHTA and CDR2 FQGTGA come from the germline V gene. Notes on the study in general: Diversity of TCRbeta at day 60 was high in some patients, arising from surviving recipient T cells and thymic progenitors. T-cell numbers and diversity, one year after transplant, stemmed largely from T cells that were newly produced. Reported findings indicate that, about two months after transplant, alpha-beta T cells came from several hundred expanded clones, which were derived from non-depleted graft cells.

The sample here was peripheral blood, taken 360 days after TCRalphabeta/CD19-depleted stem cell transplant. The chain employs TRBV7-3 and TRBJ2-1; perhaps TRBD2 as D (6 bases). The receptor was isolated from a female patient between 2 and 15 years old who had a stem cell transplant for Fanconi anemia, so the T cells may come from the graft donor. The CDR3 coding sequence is TGTGCCAGCTCTGAGGGACTCGCCTTCAATGAGCAGTTCTTC. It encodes CASSEGLAFNEQFF.